The rows below give T cell receptor beta chains drawn from one sample of a study of blood T cell repertoires in COVID-19. Method: immunoSEQ multiplex PCR; TCRdb's copy keeps in-frame clones and lacks some. This table holds approximately 220,000 clones, roughly four fifths found once. The sequencing sample was made of peripheral blood. The receptors shown here come from a woman in her 70s with acute or convalescent COVID-19. Each CDR3 is given with its conserved first and last residue. The D gene is left open where the match is weak. The size field is filled for only some rows; it gives once, few, many or a size class.

-	TRBV7-9	-	TRBJ1-5	CASSLIERCRGNQPQHF	TGTGCCAGCAGCTTAATAGAGCGCTGCAGGGGCAATCAGCCCCAGCATTTT
-	TRBV4-3	-	TRBJ1-3	CASSQDPSGYGNTIYF	TGCGCCAGCAGCCAAGACCCCTCAGGGTACGGAAACACCATATATTTT
-	TRBV7-2	TRBD2	TRBJ2-5	CASSLAPGGKTQYF	TGTGCCAGCAGCTTAGCGCCGGGAGGAAAGACCCAGTACTTC
-	TRBV19	TRBD1	TRBJ1-5	CASRSATGGNQPQHF	TGTGCCAGTAGGTCGGCAACAGGGGGCAATCAGCCCCAGCATTTT
-	TRBV24-1	-	TRBJ2-5	CATSDLRDRRETQYF	TGTGCCACCAGTGATTTGCGAGACAGAAGAGAGACCCAGTACTTC
-	TRBV10-3	-	TRBJ1-2	CAIRPGTQNYGYTF	TGTGCCATCAGACCCGGGACACAGAACTATGGCTACACCTTC
-	TRBV11-2	TRBD1	TRBJ1-4	CASSPLGGAEEKLFF	TGTGCCAGCAGCCCATTAGGGGGCGCGGAGGAAAAACTGTTTTTT
once	TRBV6-2/TRBV6-3	-	TRBJ1-1	CASSYSVGARSTEAFF	TGTGCCAGCAGTTACTCAGTGGGGGCTAGATCCACTGAAGCTTTCTTT
once	TRBV4-2	TRBD2	TRBJ2-3	CASSRDRGAGGRTDTQYF	TGTGCCAGCAGCCGAGATCGTGGAGCGGGGGGGCGGACAGATACGCAGTATTTT
-	TRBV5-6	-	TRBJ2-1	CASSGRRHEQFF	TGTGCCAGCAGCGGAAGGAGGCATGAGCAGTTCTTC
-	TRBV3-1/TRBV3-2	TRBD1	TRBJ1-2	CASSQSGQGRNYGYTF	TGTGCCAGCAGCCAATCCGGACAGGGGAGAAACTATGGCTACACCTTC
once	TRBV6-1	-	TRBJ1-5	CASSENRVQPQHF	TGTGCCAGCAGTGAAAACAGGGTCCAGCCCCAGCATTTT
-	TRBV7-9	TRBD1	TRBJ2-3	CASSLFGQGARTDTQYF	TGTGCCAGCAGCTTATTTGGGCAGGGGGCTCGGACAGATACGCAGTATTTT
-	TRBV10-1	-	TRBJ2-5	CASSRGQQETQYF	TGCGCCAGCAGTCGCGGACAGCAAGAGACCCAGTACTTC
-	TRBV4-2	-	TRBJ2-2	CASSQLRGRTANTGELFF	TGTGCCAGCAGCCAGCTCAGGGGGAGGACAGCGAACACCGGGGAGCTGTTTTTT
-	TRBV25-1	-	TRBJ1-1	CASSELGQRNTEAFF	TGTGCCAGCAGTGAGTTAGGACAGCGGAACACTGAAGCTTTCTTT
-	TRBV7-2	-	TRBJ2-2	CASSLLSRANTGELFF	TGTGCCAGCAGCCTTCTGAGCAGGGCGAACACCGGGGAGCTGTTTTTT